The table lists the clone carrying this T cell receptor (beta chain) with a few counts. The data are from a study of blood T cells in healthy people across ages. For the second PCR, which ran for about 7 to 11 cycles, a sample-barcoded 5' primer and a J-beta primer mix were used. Via MiXCR, TCRdb re-called the 5' RACE reads, giving one row per CDR3 protein. This table has 500,000 to 700,000 distinct CDR3 sequences, approximately 30% appearing once. The CDR3 has 13 residues. V shed 1 base and J shed 2 bases, with 3 bases lying between them. Per germline, CDR1 LGHDT and CDR2 YNNKEL (reference sequence).

The sequencing sample was made of blood. This clonotype was sampled from an elderly woman in good health. This rearrangement joins TRBV3-1 to TRBJ1-3; unclear D gene. CDR3 region: CASSQGTGNTIYF. For the CDR3, the DNA is TGTGCCAGCAGCCAAGGGACTGGAAACACCATATATTTT.